These 22 T cell receptor beta chains came from one sample sequenced in a study of blood T cell repertoires in COVID-19. The data were produced by immunoSEQ multiplex PCR, yet TCRdb's version contains in-frame clones alone and is incomplete. The table includes roughly 66,000 clones, roughly 84% detected once. What was sequenced was peripheral blood. Receptor source: a woman aged 60 to 75 with acute or convalescent COVID-19.

V gene TRBV29-1 combines with J gene TRBJ1-1; D call uncertain. This CDR3 region has 14 residues. V lost 4 bases to trimming and J lost 3 bases, with 15 bases between them. The germline CDR1 and CDR2 sequences are SQVTM and ANQGSEA. The CDR3 region has the DNA TGCAGCGTTGTCGGAGGAAGCGGCGACACTGAAGCTTTCTTT. Translating it yields CSVVGGSGDTEAFF.

The CDR3 DNA reads as TGTGCCAGCAGTTTAGACAGCCACCGAGGATCACCCCTCCACTTT. It encodes CASSLDSHRGSPLHF. The chain joins TRBV27 to TRBJ1-6; TRBD1 is a possible D gene (5 bases). The ends were cut back, 2 bases at V and 10 bases at J, with 15 bases in the middle. CDR1 and CDR2 (germline): MNHEY, SMNVEV (reference sequence). The CDR3 runs 15 residues.

CDR3 sequence (DNA): TGTGCCAGCAGCTCGGGACAGATCACCGGGGAGCTGTTTTTT. Protein sequence: CASSSGQITGELFF. The gene calls are TRBV7-2 and TRBJ2-2; the match to TRBD1 covers 7 bases. The CDR3 covers 14 residues. Germline lookup yields CDR1 SGHTA and CDR2 FQGNSA. The ends lost 4 bases at V and 4 bases at J; junction bases unmatched: 3.

The chain employs TRBV18 and TRBJ1-1, with no clear D. Germline V gene sequence: CDR1 KGHSH, CDR2 LQKENI. The CDR3 length is 13 residues. V lost 3 bases to trimming and J lost 2 bases, with 7 bases between them. The DNA of the CDR3 is TGTGCCAGCTCACCGACACTCAACACTGAAGCTTTCTTT. As protein: CASSPTLNTEAFF.

In its sample, this clone was seen once. The chain employs TRBV6-6 and TRBJ2-5, with 11 bases lining up with TRBD2. The CDR3 contains 14 residues. CDR1 is MNHNY, CDR2 SVGAGI, per germline (reference sequence). The junction had 3 bases not matched to a gene; V was cut back by 5 bases and J by 4 bases. The CDR3: CASSLSGGGETQYF. CDR3 DNA sequence: TGTGCCAGCAGTCTTAGCGGGGGGGGAGAGACCCAGTACTTC.

The rearrangement joins TRBV7-2 to TRBJ2-5; TRBD2 matches 7 bases. CDR1 is SGHTA and CDR2 is FQGNSA in the germline V gene. The CDR3 sequence is 13 residues long. V gave up 1 base and J gave up 4 bases; unmatched junction bases: 0. The CDR3 region is CASSLGGGETQYF. The CDR3 bases are TGTGCCAGCAGCTTAGGCGGGGGAGAGACCCAGTACTTC.

The chain joins TRBV6-1 to TRBJ1-5; D not certain. Germline V gene data show CDR1 as MNHNS and CDR2 as SASEGT. CDR3 length: 13 amino acids. The germline V and J ends were trimmed by 1 base and 3 bases, with 4 bases remaining between them. This CDR3 reads CASSEVNNQPQHF. CDR3 DNA sequence: TGTGCCAGCAGTGAAGTCAACAATCAGCCCCAGCATTTT.

This clone was picked up one time. This chain uses TRBV10-3 with TRBJ1-6; the D gene is possibly TRBD1 (6 bases). This CDR3 has 15 residues. V was trimmed by 6 bases and J by 10 bases, leaving 19 bases between them. Germline assignment: CDR1 ENHRY and CDR2 SYGVKD. In nucleotides, the CDR3 is TGTGCCATCAGCAATCCGGAACAGGGAAAATCACCCCTCCACTTT. It specifies CAISNPEQGKSPLHF.

V gene TRBV19 combines with J gene TRBJ1-2; tentative D call: TRBD1 (6 bases). Trimming took off 5 bases at V and 5 bases at J, with 9 bases between the two ends. Germline values: CDR1 LNHDA, CDR2 SQIVND (reference sequence). The CDR3 is 12 residues long. The CDR3 coding sequence is TGTGCCAGTAGTGAGAGGGGGTATGGCTACACCTTC. Translating gives CASSERGYGYTF.

The chain recombines TRBV19 with TRBJ1-2, with 7 bases lining up with TRBD1. V gave up 6 bases and J gave up 0 bases; unmatched junction bases: 7. This CDR3 is built from 15 residues. Germline V gene sequence: CDR1 LNHDA, CDR2 SQIVND (reference sequence). CDR3 in DNA: TGTGCCAGTAGCAATTCCGGGACAGCTAACTATGGCTACACCTTC. Protein sequence: CASSNSGTANYGYTF.

V gene TRBV10-2 combines with J gene TRBJ2-3, with TRBD2 matching over 8 bases. The CDR3 length is 15 residues. Germline loops: CDR1 WSHSY, CDR2 SAAADI. V dropped 9 bases and J dropped 3; count of bases not matched to a gene: 11. The chain's CDR3 is CASRASGGPTDTQYF. The CDR3 region has the DNA TGCGCCAGTAGGGCGTCGGGGGGGCCGACAGATACGCAGTATTTT.

V and J are TRBV4-1 and TRBJ1-4, with 9 bases that match TRBD1. V gave up 6 bases and J gave up 5 bases; unmatched junction bases: 4. The CDR3 is made up of 14 amino acids. Per the germline V gene, CDR1 is MGHRA and CDR2 is YSYEKL. The CDR3 DNA reads as TGCGCCAGCAGTTACGGGACAGGGAATGAAAAACTGTTTTTT. Translation gives CASSYGTGNEKLFF.

The rearrangement links TRBV27 to TRBJ2-3, with 9 nucleotides matching TRBD1. V dropped 4 bases and J dropped 6; count of bases not matched to a gene: 14. The CDR3 runs to 17 residues. Germline assignment: CDR1 MNHEY and CDR2 SMNVEV (reference sequence). The CDR3 region has the DNA TGTGCCAGCAGTTGGCCGTCCGGGACAGGGTTAGGGGATACGCAGTATTTT. As protein: CASSWPSGTGLGDTQYF.

The V gene is TRBV7-9, the J gene TRBJ2-7, with D unclear. Germline lookup yields CDR1 SEHNR and CDR2 FQNEAQ (reference sequence). With 5 bases removed from V and 4 bases from J, the gap between germline ends came to 9 bases. The length of the CDR3 is 12 residues. The CDR3 DNA reads TGTGCCAGCAGCCGGAGTGTTTACGAGCAGTACTTC. It translates to CASSRSVYEQYF.

The CDR3 loop reads CASSLQGAETQYF. The CDR3 nucleotides read TGTGCCAGCAGCTTGCAGGGTGCAGAGACCCAGTACTTC. This chain connects TRBV5-4 to TRBJ2-5, with D maybe TRBD1 (5 bases). The V end lost 1 base, the J end lost 4 bases, and 8 bases lay between the germline ends. The CDR3 extends over 13 amino acids. Germline V gene lookup returns CDR1 SGHNT and CDR2 YYREEE (reference sequence).

The chain links TRBV19 to TRBJ1-1; possibly TRBD1 for D (6 bases). CDR1 and CDR2 from the germline V gene are LNHDA and SQIVND (reference sequence). The CDR3 loop spans 14 amino acids. The V end lost 7 bases, the J end lost 9 bases, and 21 bases lay between the germline ends. CDR3: CASTATGSRAKAFF. The CDR3 DNA reads TGTGCCAGTACCGCAACAGGGAGCCGAGCTAAAGCTTTCTTT. Combining the CDR3 with reference TRBV19 and TRBJ1-1 gives the whole variable domain DGGITQSPKYLFRKEGQNVTLSCEQNLNHDAMYWYRQDPGQGLRLIYYSQIVNDFQKGDIAEGYSVSREKKESFPLTVTSAQKNPTAFYLCASTATGSRAKAFFGQGTRLTVV.

This clone was found once. The CDR3: CASSASGREYEQYF. As DNA, the CDR3 is TGTGCCAGCAGCGCTAGCGGGAGAGAATACGAGCAGTACTTC. This chain connects TRBV9 to TRBJ2-7, with TRBD2 identical over 10 bases. This CDR3 is 14 amino acids long. Germline V lookup: CDR1 SGDLS, CDR2 YYNGEE. J was trimmed by 4 bases and V by 3 bases; bases with no gene match: 4. Variable domain in full (rest from reference TRBV9 and TRBJ2-7): DSGVTQTPKHLITATGQRVTLRCSPRSGDLSVYWYQQSLDQGLQFLIQYYNGEERAKGNILERFSAQQFPDLHSELNLSSLELGDSALYFCASSASGREYEQYFGPGTRLTVT.

This CDR3 is CASSPRELWYGYTF. CDR3 nucleotide sequence: TGTGCCAGTAGTCCCCGCGAGCTATGGTATGGCTACACCTTC. The J gene is TRBJ1-2, the V gene TRBV19; D is ambiguous. The CDR3 is made up of 14 amino acids. Germline V gene sequence: CDR1 LNHDA, CDR2 SQIVND (reference sequence). Trimming left V 5 bases short and J 5 bases short, with 15 bases between. Based on the CDR3 plus reference TRBV19 and TRBJ1-2, the full variable domain is DGGITQSPKYLFRKEGQNVTLSCEQNLNHDAMYWYRQDPGQGLRLIYYSQIVNDFQKGDIAEGYSVSREKKESFPLTVTSAQKNPTAFYLCASSPRELWYGYTFGSGTRLTVV.

The chain links TRBV19 to TRBJ2-3; D possibly corresponds to TRBD2 (7 bases). From germline, CDR1 is LNHDA and CDR2 SQIVND (reference sequence). V was trimmed by 3 bases and J by 3 bases, leaving 19 bases between them. The length of the CDR3 is 17 residues. CDR3 coding DNA: TGTGCCAGTAGTATTTCTCCAGGGGCGCGGGGGACAGATACGCAGTATTTT. The encoded protein is CASSISPGARGTDTQYF.

J is TRBJ1-2 and V is TRBV9, with D possibly TRBD1 on 6 matching bases. V lost 3 bases to trimming and J lost 6 bases, with 12 bases between them. This CDR3 region has 13 residues. Germline V lookup: CDR1 SGDLS, CDR2 YYNGEE. The chain's CDR3 is CASSAQGTNGYTF. The CDR3 DNA sequence: TGTGCCAGCAGCGCACAGGGAACAAATGGCTACACCTTC.

This clone was counted a few times. V and J are TRBV5-1 and TRBJ2-5, with a weak D call TRBD1 (6 bases). The CDR3 runs 16 residues. V lost 1 base to trimming and J lost 1 base, with 14 bases between them. Germline V lookup: CDR1 SGHRS, CDR2 YFSETQ. The CDR3 DNA follows: TGCGCCAGCAGCTTGAATCAGGGGTTTGGCCAAGAGACCCAGTACTTC. This gives the protein CASSLNQGFGQETQYF.

The chain links TRBV7-9 to TRBJ1-5; tentatively, D is TRBD1 (6 bases). The length of the CDR3 is 15 residues. Germline CDR1 reads SEHNR; CDR2 reads FQNEAQ (reference sequence). V lost 5 bases, J lost 7 bases, and 18 bases lay in between. The CDR3 DNA sequence: TGTGCCAGCAGCCCCTATGGGGCAGGGGAGCAGCCCCAGCATTTT. It is translated as CASSPYGAGEQPQHF. The full variable domain, rest sourced from reference TRBV7-9 and TRBJ1-5, is DTGVSQNPRHKITKRGQNVTFRCDPISEHNRLYWYRQTLGQGPEFLTYFQNEAQLEKSRLLSDRFSAERPKGSFSTLEIQRTEQGDSAMYLCASSPYGAGEQPQHFGDGTRLSIL.